The entry below gives a single TCR beta chain sequence along with its context. Its antigen is unknown. The same CDR3 can be traced to other DNA sequences in this sample. These data are taken from a study of OX40 agonist ivuxolimab in advanced cancers. Study background: Partial responses occurred in Three dose-escalation patients, one with hepatocellular carcinoma and two with cutaneous melanoma.

The repertoire was sequenced with immunoSEQ multiplex PCR; TCRdb's copy has only in-frame clones and lacks some. The sample gives 60,000 to 85,000 clones, about 85% of which show up once; around 2% is in the top ten. Germline V gives CDR1 SEHNR, CDR2 FQNEAQ (reference sequence). This CDR3 has 13 residues. V gave up 1 base and J gave up 2 bases, with 5 bases separating them. General study results and limits: The average count of expanded clones was higher among CD8+ T cells than among CD4+. Antigen specificity remained undetermined for the expanded peripheral T cells. At 0.1-3.0 mg/kg, partial responders had clonal expansion among the lowest observed.

The starting material was CD4+ or CD8+ T cells sorted from blood, obtained in a trial of the OX40 agonist ivuxolimab. The chain has TRBV7-9 and TRBJ1-2; unclear D gene. This clonotype was obtained from an adult with an advanced solid tumor such as melanoma, head and neck, liver or kidney cancer. The CDR3 reads CASSLGGNYGYTF. The DNA of the CDR3 is TGTGCCAGCAGCTTAGGAGGGAACTATGGCTACACCTTC.